The 14 T cell receptor beta chains listed next were all sequenced from one sample in a study of T cell responses to AZD1222 COVID-19 vaccine (dated by TCRdb to the early 2020s). In light of the paper, this sample's time point label describes: about 28 days (+/-7) after the second vaccine dose. The method behind the library was the immunoSEQ multiplex PCR assay. This is the immuneACCESS table as TCRdb keeps it, with only in-frame sequences that have V and J called. A part of the clones is gone; compared with another copy, unresolved V genes explain less than half, and the rest is unexplained. This sample is represented by approximately 130,000 clones; around 90% of them were singletons. The ten largest clones add up to around 5% of the sample. The source was peripheral blood, collected 28 days after the second AZD1222 dose. These receptors all come from an adult who received the AZD1222 COVID-19 vaccine.

The chain recombines TRBV21-1 with TRBJ1-6. TRBV21-1 is designated a pseudogene. This CDR3 contains 15 residues. CDR3 bases: TGTGCCAGCCCAAACAGCCGGGCCGCCAATTCACCCCTCCACTTT. Residues: CASPNSRAANSPLHF.

This chain uses TRBV2 with TRBJ2-5; 8 bases match TRBD1. V dropped 9 bases and J dropped 2; count of bases not matched to a gene: 11. The germline gives CDR1 SNHLY, CDR2 FYNNEI. This CDR3 region has 15 residues. CDR3 bases: TGTGCCAGTAGACTCCGGACAGGGCAGCAAGAGACCCAGTACTTC. This codes for CASRLRTGQQETQYF.

This chain joins TRBV27 and TRBJ2-7; D might be TRBD1 or TRBD2, each matching 5 bases. With 2 bases removed from V and 4 bases from J, the gap between germline ends came to 18 bases. CDR1 and CDR2 from the germline V gene are MNHEY and SMNVEV (reference sequence). The CDR3 length is 16 residues. CDR3 coding DNA: TGTGCCAGCAGTTTAAGTCTCATGGGACCCAAATACGAGCAGTACTTC. Translation gives CASSLSLMGPKYEQYF.

With respect to this clone: Distinct nucleotide sequences in the sample also encode this CDR3. V and J are TRBV11-3 and TRBJ1-1; no definite D call. V was clipped by 0 bases and J by 1 base, with 0 bases between them. The CDR3 is 12 residues long. Germline values: CDR1 SGHNT, CDR2 YENEEA. CDR3 DNA: TGTGCCAGCAGCTTAGAGAACACTGAAGCTTTCTTT. Protein sequence: CASSLENTEAFF.

The chain is built from TRBV6-5 and TRBJ2-1, with 11 bases fitting TRBD2. Germline V lookup: CDR1 MNHEY, CDR2 SVGAGI. The CDR3 spans 15 residues. V trimming: 6 bases; J trimming: 3 bases; junction bases outside the gene matches: 4. CDR3 DNA sequence: TGTGCCAGCAGCCGTACTAGCGGGGGCTACAATGAGCAGTTCTTC. Residues: CASSRTSGGYNEQFF.

The chain couples TRBV24-1 to TRBJ1-1; D gene unclear. The CDR3 length is 14 residues. CDR1 is KGHDR and CDR2 is SFDVKD in the germline V gene. The ends were cut back, 3 bases at V and 6 bases at J, with 13 bases in the middle. CDR3 bases: TGTGCCACCAGTGATCCCCAAAGGGAGGCTGAAGCTTTCTTT. Its protein product is CATSDPQREAEAFF.

The chain combines TRBV15 with TRBJ2-7, with unresolved D. This CDR3 has 12 residues. Germline V gene data show CDR1 as LNHNV and CDR2 as YYDKDF (reference sequence). V lost 2 bases to trimming and J lost 3 bases, with 5 bases between them. CDR3 bases: TGTGCCACCAGCAGATCAAACTACGAGCAGTACTTC. Encoded protein: CATSRSNYEQYF.

The rearrangement uses TRBV7-2 and TRBJ2-7, with 10 bases fitting TRBD1. Germline loops: CDR1 SGHTA, CDR2 FQGNSA. J was trimmed by 2 bases and V by 5 bases; bases with no gene match: 12. The CDR3 contains 17 residues. CDR3 nucleotides: TGTGCCAGCAGCCCGCATTTCTGGACAGGGGGGACCTACGAGCAGTACTTC. As protein: CASSPHFWTGGTYEQYF.

This sequence joins TRBV5-1 and TRBJ2-3; TRBD2 matches 11 bases. Germline loops: CDR1 SGHRS, CDR2 YFSETQ. The CDR3 has 16 residues. With 6 bases clipped from V and 2 bases from J, the junction kept 8 bases outside the gene matches. CDR3 protein: CASNRGTSGFTDTQYF. The CDR3 nucleotides read TGCGCCAGCAATAGAGGGACTAGCGGCTTCACAGATACGCAGTATTTT.

The chain links TRBV12-3 or TRBV12-4 to TRBJ1-2, with D perhaps matching TRBD1 (6 bases). Trimming took off 8 bases at V and 8 bases at J, with 18 bases between the two ends. The CDR3 extends over 13 amino acids. The CDR3 is CASRGTGRRGYTF. CDR3 in DNA: TGTGCCAGCCGAGGAACAGGGCGTCGGGGCTACACCTTC.

The chain combines TRBV29-1 with TRBJ1-5, with D possibly TRBD1 on 5 matching bases. The CDR3 is 14 residues long. Germline CDR1 is SQVTM and CDR2 is ANQGSEA. V lost 5 bases and J lost 3, with 14 bases in between. The CDR3 DNA is TGCAGCGTTCGGGTCCAGGGAGACAATCAGCCCCAGCATTTT. Translated: CSVRVQGDNQPQHF.

The J gene is TRBJ1-1, the V gene TRBV2; D ambiguous. The length of the CDR3 is 15 residues. CDR1 and CDR2 (germline): SNHLY, FYNNEI. Trimming shortened V by 1 base and J by 4 bases, and 13 bases separated the two germline ends. CDR3 DNA sequence: TGTGCCAGCAGTGAAGATGAAGGGAAAGGCACTGAAGCTTTCTTT. Translation gives CASSEDEGKGTEAFF.

V gene TRBV20-1 combines with J gene TRBJ2-7; no clear D. The CDR3 is 11 residues long. The V gene's germline CDR1 is DFQATT and CDR2 SNEGSKA (reference sequence). The V gene lost 5 bases and the J gene lost 6 bases, with 11 bases spanning the gap. CDR3 region: CSAYGPLEQYF. The DNA for the CDR3 is TGCAGTGCTTATGGACCCCTCGAGCAGTACTTC.

The chain couples TRBV18 to TRBJ1-5; D unresolved. V gave up 4 bases and J gave up 7 bases, with 17 bases separating them. The CDR3 is 15 amino acids. CDR1 is KGHSH, CDR2 LQKENI, per germline. For the CDR3, the DNA is TGTGCCAGCTCACTATCGGACGCTTCAGGACAGCCCCAGCATTTT. This encodes CASSLSDASGQPQHF.